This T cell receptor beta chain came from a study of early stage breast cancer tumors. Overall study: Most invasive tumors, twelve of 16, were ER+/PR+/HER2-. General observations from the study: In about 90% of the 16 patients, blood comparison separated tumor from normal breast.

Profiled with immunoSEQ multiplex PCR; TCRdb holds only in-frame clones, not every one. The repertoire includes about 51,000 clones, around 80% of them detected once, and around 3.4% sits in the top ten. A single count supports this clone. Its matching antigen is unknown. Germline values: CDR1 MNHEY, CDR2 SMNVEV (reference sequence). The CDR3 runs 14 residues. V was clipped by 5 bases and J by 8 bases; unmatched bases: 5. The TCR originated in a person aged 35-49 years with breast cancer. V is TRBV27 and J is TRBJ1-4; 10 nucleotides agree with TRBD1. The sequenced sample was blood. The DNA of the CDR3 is TGTGCCAGCAGTCGGGACAGGGGTAGGGAAAAACTGTTTTTT. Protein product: CASSRDRGREKLFF.